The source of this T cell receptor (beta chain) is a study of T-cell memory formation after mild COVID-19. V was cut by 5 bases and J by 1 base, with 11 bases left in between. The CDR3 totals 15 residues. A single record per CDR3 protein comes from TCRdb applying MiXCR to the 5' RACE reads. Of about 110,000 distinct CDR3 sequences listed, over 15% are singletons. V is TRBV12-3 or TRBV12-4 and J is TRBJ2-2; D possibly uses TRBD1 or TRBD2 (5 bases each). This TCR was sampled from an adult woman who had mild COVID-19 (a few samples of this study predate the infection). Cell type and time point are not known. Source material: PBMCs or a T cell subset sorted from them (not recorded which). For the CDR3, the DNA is TGTGCCAGCAGTCTCCGGGACGGGAACACCGGGGAGCTGTTTTTT. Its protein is CASSLRDGNTGELFF.